The entry that follows covers one T cell receptor (beta chain) sequence. This sample stems from a study of shared clonotypes between healthy human individuals. Generated by immunoSEQ multiplex PCR, the TCRdb table keeps only in-frame clones and is missing some. The repertoire has around 2.5 million clones, 80% to 95% of them found once; the top ten carry more than 0.35%. Losses at the gene ends were 6 bases for V and 4 bases for J; bases not matched to a gene: 4. The CDR3 consists of 14 residues. From germline, CDR1 is MRHNA and CDR2 SNTAGT. This TCR came from a man younger than 30 in good health. Some clones in this sample may be carry-over from other donors' samples. The sample taken for sequencing was naive CD4+ T cells from PBMCs. Indicated subset: CD45RA+ positively selected. J is TRBJ2-3 and V is TRBV6-4, with 10 bases that match TRBD2. In DNA, the CDR3 is TGTGCCAGCAGCCTAGCGGGAGCCTCAGATACGCAGTATTTT. Encoded protein: CASSLAGASDTQYF.